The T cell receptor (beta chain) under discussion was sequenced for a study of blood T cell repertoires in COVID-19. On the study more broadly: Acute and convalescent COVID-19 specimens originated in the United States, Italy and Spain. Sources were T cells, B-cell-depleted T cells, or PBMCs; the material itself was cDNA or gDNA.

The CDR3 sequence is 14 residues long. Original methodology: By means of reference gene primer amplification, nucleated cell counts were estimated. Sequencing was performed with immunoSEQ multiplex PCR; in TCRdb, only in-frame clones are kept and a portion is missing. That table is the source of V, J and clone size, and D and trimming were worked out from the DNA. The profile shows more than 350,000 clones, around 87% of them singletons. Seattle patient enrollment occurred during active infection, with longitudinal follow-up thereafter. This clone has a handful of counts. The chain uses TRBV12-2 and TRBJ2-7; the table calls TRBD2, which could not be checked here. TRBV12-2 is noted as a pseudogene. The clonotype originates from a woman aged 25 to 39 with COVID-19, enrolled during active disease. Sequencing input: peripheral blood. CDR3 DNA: TGTGCAAGTCGCCCAACTAGATGTTGGTACGAGCAGTACTTC. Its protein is CASRPTRCWYEQYF.